This TCR beta chain appears in the sequencing data of a study of tumor-infiltrating lymphocytes in primary liver carcinoma. Overall study context: Maximum tumor diameters ranged from about 4 to 11 cm, stage T1-T3 N0M0.

This CDR3 is built from 13 residues. Looked up from germline, CDR1 is SGHRS and CDR2 is YFSETQ. Priming with a constant-region primer yielded TCR beta cDNA from around 540 ng total RNA. Three-round nested multiplex PCR performed with slightly modified ARM-PCR produced the TCR beta libraries. The first two PCR rounds, around 10 cycles each, used TRBV1-TRBV30 forward primers and a C-beta reverse primer. TCRdb re-called the multiplex PCR reads with MiXCR, one entry per CDR3 protein. The sample has about 92,000 distinct CDR3 sequences, about 73% seen once; the top ten hold roughly 27%. Comment on this clonotype: The antigen remains undetermined. An end of the junction does not agree with germline; a read error may underlie this.

General study results and limits: With p = 0.039, the top-250-clone fraction in tumors significantly exceeded that in blood.

Joint extraction of RNA and DNA used roughly 19-32 mg of bulk tissue that was unsorted. Surgical resection was the treatment these patients received for primary liver carcinoma. The sequence came from a man between 35 and 55 years old with primary liver carcinoma and hepatitis B virus infection. V is TRBV5-1 and J is TRBJ2-2; tentatively, D is TRBD2 (5 bases). Sequenced sample: tumor-adjacent normal liver tissue. The CDR3 sequence is CASSLTETGELLF. In DNA, the CDR3 is TGCGCCAGCAGCTTGACGGAAACCGGGGAGCTGTTATTT.